Shown below are 12 T cell receptor beta chains from a single sample sequenced in a study of cytomegalovirus exposure and HLA in healthy donors. This PCR relied on a set of 60 Vbeta primers and 13 Jbeta primers. Clones were read by immunoSEQ multiplex PCR, and TCRdb kept only the in-frame ones, dropping some. The sample comprises around 130,000 clones, 70% to 85% of which are singletons, and around 3% rests with the top ten. Material for sequencing was PBMCs. These receptors were collected from a boy younger than 10 in good health and CMV-seronegative.

The chain is built from TRBV2 and TRBJ2-1, with TRBD2 identical over 7 bases. CDR1 and CDR2 from the germline V gene are SNHLY and FYNNEI. J lost 5 bases, V lost 6 bases, and 4 bases had no gene match. CDR3 length: 13 amino acids. CDR3 sequence reads: CASRREMDNEQFF. The CDR3, as DNA: TGTGCCAGCAGGCGGGAGATGGACAATGAGCAGTTCTTC.

The chain carries TRBV13 and TRBJ2-3, with 8 bases identical to TRBD2. The germline V gene encodes CDR1 PRHDT and CDR2 FYEKMQ (reference sequence). V trimming: 4 bases; J trimming: 5 bases; junction bases outside the gene matches: 11. The CDR3 has 16 amino acids. In DNA, the CDR3 is TGTGCCAGCAGCTCCTCCTGGCGGGGGGTACAAGATACGCAGTATTTT. Its translation: CASSSSWRGVQDTQYF.

This clone has a handful of counts. V usage is TRBV7-9 and J usage is TRBJ1-2, with 7 positions matching TRBD1. The V gene's germline CDR1 is SEHNR and CDR2 FQNEAQ (reference sequence). The ends lost 4 bases at V and 3 bases at J; junction bases unmatched: 8. This CDR3 has 15 amino acids. The CDR3 here is CASSSQRDSYYGYTF. Here the CDR3 DNA reads TGTGCCAGCAGCTCCCAACGGGACAGTTACTATGGCTACACCTTC.

The chain combines TRBV7-9 with TRBJ1-1, with TRBD1 as a possible D gene (6 bases). Between the trimmed V and J ends, which lost 0 bases and 5 bases, there was a span of 10 bases. Germline CDR1 reads SEHNR; CDR2 reads FQNEAQ (reference sequence). The CDR3 loop spans 14 amino acids. CDR3 in DNA: TGTGCCAGCAGCTTAGCGTTAACAGGGACTGAAGCTTTCTTT. Its protein product is CASSLALTGTEAFF.

This clone has at least ten counts. The genes are TRBV21-1 and TRBJ1-4; no check of the table's D call, TRBD1, against the DNA was made. TRBV21-1 is a pseudogene. This CDR3 has 15 residues. CDR3 loop: CASSKADTTNEKLFF. The CDR3, as DNA: TGTGCCAGCAGCAAAGCGGACACAACTAATGAAAAACTGTTTTTT.

The chain recombines TRBV13 with TRBJ1-1, with D hard to call. V was pared by 5 bases and J by 10 bases, with 17 bases between. This CDR3 has 13 residues. Germline loops: CDR1 PRHDT, CDR2 FYEKMQ (reference sequence). CDR3 bases: TGTGCCAGCAGCCCCAGCCGGGGAGGGCGAGCTTTCTTT. This translates into CASSPSRGGRAFF.

The chain recombines TRBV9 with TRBJ2-7; D may be TRBD1 (5 bases). V lost 0 bases and J lost 2, with 15 bases in between. Germline CDR1 reads SGDLS; CDR2 reads YYNGEE. The CDR3 extends over 16 amino acids. This CDR3 reads CASSVGTRVAPYEQYF. CDR3 sequence (DNA): TGTGCCAGCAGCGTAGGGACCAGGGTTGCCCCCTACGAGCAGTACTTC.

The sample holds a few counts of this clone. The chain recombines TRBV7-8 with TRBJ1-4; D gene uncertain. The germline V gene has CDR1 SGHVS and CDR2 FQNEAQ. The CDR3 is 15 residues long. V was clipped by 1 base and J by 2 bases, with 8 bases between them. CDR3 DNA sequence: TGTGCCAGCAGCTTAGTGAGGAGGACTAATGAAAAACTGTTTTTT. Residues: CASSLVRRTNEKLFF.

There are a few counts of this clone. This chain connects TRBV7-9 to TRBJ2-5, with D perhaps matching TRBD1 (5 bases). CDR1 and CDR2 from the germline V gene are SEHNR and FQNEAQ (reference sequence). CDR3 length: 15 amino acids. Trimming removed 4 bases from V and 5 bases from J, with 17 bases in between. CDR3 nucleotide sequence: TGTGCCAGCAGCTCAGATTATGAAGGGGCCGAGACCCAGTACTTC. Translating gives CASSSDYEGAETQYF.

This clone was seen just once. The chain recombines TRBV30 with TRBJ2-7, with D possibly TRBD1 on 5 matching bases. Germline V lookup: CDR1 GTSNPN, CDR2 SVGIG (reference sequence). The germline V and J ends were trimmed by 2 bases and 1 base, with 12 bases remaining between them. The CDR3 covers 14 residues. The CDR3 DNA is TGTGCCTGGAGTCTAGATACAGGTTCCTACGAGCAGTACGTC. Translated, it gives CAWSLDTGSYEQYV.

As DNA, the CDR3 is TGTGCTAGTGGTACACCGCCGGGACAGGGCGTTTATGGAAACACCATATATTTT. It is translated as CASGTPPGQGVYGNTIYF. The chain links TRBV12-5 to TRBJ1-3; 9 bases are shared with TRBD1. V lost 5 bases and J lost 3; bases outside the gene matches: 14. Germline V CDR1 and CDR2: LGHNT, FRNRAP. The CDR3 sequence is 18 residues long.

The chain couples TRBV30 to TRBJ1-6, with 8 bases aligning to TRBD1. This CDR3 contains 15 residues. J lost 8 bases, V lost 0 bases, and 6 bases had no gene match. CDR1 and CDR2 from the germline V gene are GTSNPN and SVGIG (reference sequence). In nucleotides, the CDR3 is TGTGCCTGGAGTGTTGGGGGACAGGTCCATTCACCCCTCCACTTT. As protein: CAWSVGGQVHSPLHF.